The 2 T cell receptor beta chains below all came from one sample that was sequenced in a study of post-analysis software for immune sequencing data. Included in the TCR beta cDNA libraries were unique molecular identifiers. A single record per CDR3 protein comes from TCRdb applying MiXCR to the PCR reads. The sample has approximately 660,000 distinct CDR3 sequences, around 64% seen once. These receptors have no known antigen. General study findings and limits: Included in a set of five TRBV segments more frequent in patients than controls were TRBV5-6, TRBV5-1 and TRBV20-1.

The material sequenced was blood. These receptor sequences come from a girl aged 2 to 9 with multiple sclerosis.

This clonotype showed up just a few times. CDR3 coding DNA: TGCGCCAGCAGCCCGAACGGCGCCTACAATGAGCAGTTCTTC. Translation: CASSPNGAYNEQFF. The chain links TRBV5-1 to TRBJ2-1; D is ambiguous. The CDR3 has 14 amino acids. With 4 bases removed from V and 2 bases from J, the gap between germline ends came to 10 bases. The germline CDR1 and CDR2 sequences are SGHRS and YFSETQ.

Regarding this clonotype: This may be a read error: a much more frequent sequence differs by one nucleotide. The chain employs TRBV4-1 and TRBJ2-3, with 12 positions matching TRBD2. Germline V gene data show CDR1 as MGHRA and CDR2 as YSYEKL. The length of the CDR3 is 14 residues. V was pared by 7 bases and J by 4 bases, with 3 bases of the junction left unmatched. The DNA of the CDR3 is TGCGCCAGCAACCCTAGCGGGAGGGCAGATACGCAGTATTTT. Residues: CASNPSGRADTQYF.